The next 5 T cell receptor beta chains were all read from a single sample in a study of siplizumab effects on memory and regulatory T cells (dated by TCRdb to the late 2010s). Library preparation employed the immunoSEQ multiplex PCR assay. This immuneACCESS table, as held by TCRdb, lists in-frame sequences with V and J called but not all clones. Of the missing ones, under half trace to an unresolved V gene in checked studies; the others have no known cause. This sample holds some 100,000 clones; 94% were observed only once. The ten largest clonotypes hold roughly 0.61% of the sample. Sequenced: Tregs sorted from blood. These TCRs come from a human donor in good health.

This chain joins TRBV28 and TRBJ2-7; the match to TRBD1 covers 8 bases. The trim removed 6 bases at V and 4 bases at J, leaving 8 bases unmatched. The germline gives CDR1 MDHEN, CDR2 SYDVKM. The CDR3 runs to 14 residues. The chain's CDR3 is CASRGQGEGYEQYF. The CDR3, as DNA: TGTGCCAGCAGAGGACAGGGTGAGGGATACGAGCAGTACTTC.

V is TRBV2 and J is TRBJ2-7; TRBD1 matches at 9 bases. From germline, CDR1 is SNHLY and CDR2 FYNNEI. The CDR3 extends over 13 amino acids. V gave up 7 bases and J gave up 2 bases; unmatched junction bases: 3. CDR3 DNA sequence: TGTGCCAGCAAAGGGGACAGGGCCTACGAGCAGTACTTC. It translates to CASKGDRAYEQYF.

This chain uses TRBV30 with TRBJ2-7; tentatively, D is TRBD2 (6 bases). Trimming took off 6 bases at V and 7 bases at J, with 31 bases between the two ends. CDR1 and CDR2 (germline): GTSNPN, SVGIG (reference sequence). The CDR3 loop spans 17 amino acids. CDR3 residues: CACLVGRVLGGEAEQYF. The DNA for the CDR3 is TGTGCCTGTCTAGTGGGCCGGGTTTTGGGAGGAGAGGCAGAGCAGTACTTC. The full variable domain, its missing parts supplied by reference TRBV30 and TRBJ2-7, is SQTIHQWPATLVQPVGSPLSLECTVEGTSNPNLYWYRQAAGRGLQLLFYSVGIGQISSEVPQNLSASRPQDRQFILSSKKLLLSDSGFYLCACLVGRVLGGEAEQYFGPGTRLTVT.

This clone was seen more than once but under ten times. The V and J genes are TRBV2 and TRBJ1-5; 8 bases match TRBD1. Germline CDR1 reads SNHLY; CDR2 reads FYNNEI. V was pared by 5 bases and J by 9 bases, with 3 bases of the junction left unmatched. There are 12 residues in the CDR3. The CDR3 spells CASSRTGRPQHF. CDR3 in DNA: TGTGCCAGCAGTAGGACAGGGCGGCCCCAGCATTTT.

The rearrangement links TRBV19 to TRBJ1-2, with TRBD1 matching 7 bases. Unmatched junction bases numbered 15, after V lost 5 bases and J lost 6 bases. Germline-derived CDR1 and CDR2 are LNHDA and SQIVND (reference sequence). The CDR3 runs 16 residues. This chain's CDR3 is CASSPRTGTSSDGYTF. CDR3 coding DNA: TGTGCCAGTAGTCCGCGGACAGGCACCAGTTCTGATGGCTACACCTTC.